A single sample gave rise to the 17 T cell receptor beta chains below, sequenced in a study of T cells in localized non-small cell lung cancer. Some clones are missing from TCRdb's copy, which holds only in-frame ones; the method was immunoSEQ multiplex PCR. The sample lists 15,000 to 20,000 clones; roughly four fifths were seen once. Sequenced material: peripheral blood, taken before any cancer treatment. The receptors stem from a man aged 40-75 years with stage I lung adenocarcinoma.

The V call is TRBV29-1, the J call TRBJ2-1; possible D gene TRBD2, 5 bases. CDR1 is SQVTM and CDR2 is ANQGSEA in the germline V gene. CDR3 length: 14 residues. V gave up 5 bases and J gave up 9 bases, with 20 bases separating them. The CDR3 sequence: CSVNRADFLGEQFF. For the CDR3, the DNA is TGCAGCGTTAACCGGGCGGACTTCCTGGGTGAGCAGTTCTTC.

The count of this clone is one. The gene calls are TRBV25-1 and TRBJ2-2; 10 nucleotides line up with TRBD2. Germline V lookup: CDR1 MGHDK, CDR2 SYGVNS. The V segment lost 0 bases and the J segment 4 bases; nucleotides outside the gene matches: 5. CDR3 length: 17 amino acids. The chain's CDR3 is CASSEYRSGGITGELFF. CDR3 in DNA: TGTGCCAGCAGTGAATATCGTAGCGGGGGGATCACCGGGGAGCTGTTTTTT.

The V call is TRBV18, the J call TRBJ2-7; TRBD2 matches 13 bases. Germline V gives CDR1 KGHSH, CDR2 LQKENI. V was pared by 2 bases and J by 6 bases, with 4 bases of the junction left unmatched. This CDR3 has 15 amino acids. This chain's CDR3 is CASSPTSGRASEQYF. The CDR3 region has the DNA TGTGCCAGCTCACCAACTAGCGGGAGGGCCTCCGAGCAGTACTTC. Variable domain in full (rest from reference TRBV18 and TRBJ2-7): NAGVMQNPRHLVRRRGQEARLRCSPMKGHSHVYWYRQLPEEGLKFMVYLQKENIIDESGMPKERFSAEFPKEGPSILRIQQVVRGDSAAYFCASSPTSGRASEQYFGPGTRLTVT.

V is TRBV25-1 and J is TRBJ1-2; no clear D gene. V lost 9 bases and J lost 4, with 12 bases in between. CDR3 length equals 12 residues. CDR1 MGHDK and CDR2 SYGVNS come from the germline V gene. The CDR3 spells CASTREGYGYTF. In DNA form, the CDR3 reads TGTGCCAGTACAAGGGAGGGCTATGGCTACACCTTC.

The chain has TRBV7-2 and TRBJ2-7; D is unresolved. The germline gives CDR1 SGHTA, CDR2 FQGNSA. The CDR3 runs 12 residues. The V and J ends lost 3 bases and 9 bases respectively, with 12 bases between them. The CDR3 nucleotides are TGTGCCAGCAGCTTGAAGGAGTCGGGGCAGTACTTC. Residues: CASSLKESGQYF.

This clone was found once. The chain joins TRBV5-4 to TRBJ2-5, with D possibly TRBD2 on 5 matching bases. V lost 0 bases, J lost 5 bases, and 14 bases lay in between. The CDR3 extends over 15 amino acids. Germline values: CDR1 SGHNT, CDR2 YYREEE (reference sequence). The CDR3 DNA is TGTGCCAGCAGCTTGGAGGACGAGCAGCGGGAGACCCAGTACTTC. This translates into CASSLEDEQRETQYF.

V and J are TRBV10-3 and TRBJ2-3, with 7 nucleotides matching TRBD1. V lost 3 bases and J lost 0; bases outside the gene matches: 6. Germline CDR1 ENHRY, CDR2 SYGVKD. CDR3 size: 16 residues. The chain's CDR3 is CAISDSGTVSTDTQYF. Here the CDR3 DNA reads TGTGCCATCAGTGATTCAGGGACAGTTAGCACAGATACGCAGTATTTT.

This rearrangement joins TRBV21-1 to TRBJ2-2; TRBD2 reflects the table's D call only, with no check against the DNA. TRBV21-1 is reported as a pseudogene. This CDR3 contains 18 residues. The CDR3 bases are TGTGCCAGCAGCAAGGAGGGGCGGGGGCCCTCACAGACCGGGGAGCTGTTTTTT. Protein product: CASSKEGRGPSQTGELFF.

The V and J genes are TRBV4-1 and TRBJ1-2; tentatively, D is TRBD1 (5 bases). The CDR3 length is 16 residues. V was shortened by 0 bases and J by 4 bases, with 15 bases between the two germline ends. The germline V gene encodes CDR1 MGHRA and CDR2 YSYEKL. CDR3 nucleotides: TGCGCCAGCAGCCAAGAGCCAGGGTCCCTATCCTATGGCTACACCTTC. Its protein product is CASSQEPGSLSYGYTF.

The rearrangement links TRBV7-2 to TRBJ2-1; the D call may be TRBD1 or TRBD2 (6 bases each). CDR3 size: 15 residues. Germline CDR1 is SGHTA and CDR2 is FQGNSA. V was clipped by 5 bases and J by 5 bases, with 16 bases between them. CDR3 DNA sequence: TGTGCCAGCAGCCACGAGGGGGGCCCCCACAATGAGCAGTTCTTC. Its translation: CASSHEGGPHNEQFF.

The chain uses TRBV5-1 and TRBJ2-3; TRBD2 agrees at 7 bases. V dropped 4 bases and J dropped 4; count of bases not matched to a gene: 6. Germline CDR1 reads SGHRS; CDR2 reads YFSETQ. The CDR3 is 14 amino acids. CDR3: CASSPQTSSDTQYF. The CDR3 region has the DNA TGCGCCAGCAGCCCCCAGACTAGCTCAGATACGCAGTATTTT.

As regards this clone: This same CDR3 is encoded by further DNA sequences in the sample. The CDR3 DNA is TGTGCCAGCAGCTTATCTTGGGGGGAGACTGAAGCTTTCTTT. Translated, it gives CASSLSWGETEAFF. V is TRBV7-9 and J is TRBJ1-1; D is perhaps TRBD1 (5 bases). Germline V gene data show CDR1 as SEHNR and CDR2 as FQNEAQ (reference sequence). Trimming cost V 2 bases and J 5 bases, with 12 bases left between them. This CDR3 is built from 14 residues.

The V call is TRBV9, the J call TRBJ2-3; D not certain. There are 14 residues in the CDR3. Trimming shortened V by 0 bases and J by 0 bases, and 5 bases separated the two germline ends. Germline loops: CDR1 SGDLS, CDR2 YYNGEE. The CDR3: CASSVAGSTDTQYF. CDR3 coding DNA: TGTGCCAGCAGCGTAGCCGGGAGCACAGATACGCAGTATTTT.

The V call is TRBV5-6, the J call TRBJ2-5, with D unclear. CDR3 length equals 15 residues. Germline assignment: CDR1 SGHDT and CDR2 YYEEEE. Trimming cost V 0 bases and J 4 bases, with 13 bases left between them. The CDR3 DNA reads TGTGCCAGCAGCTTGGGGCAGCTCCGGAGAGAGACCCAGTACTTC. Protein product: CASSLGQLRRETQYF. The full variable domain, with the rest looked up from reference TRBV5-6 and TRBJ2-5, is DAGVTQSPTHLIKTRGQQVTLRCSPKSGHDTVSWYQQALGQGPQFIFQYYEEEERQRGNFPDRFSGHQFPNYSSELNVNALLLGDSALYLCASSLGQLRRETQYFGPGTRLLVL.

The V gene is TRBV7-4, the J gene TRBJ2-7; TRBD1 matches 9 bases. V lost 2 bases to trimming and J lost 7 bases; unmatched junction nucleotides: 9. The CDR3 is made up of 15 amino acids. Germline V gene data show CDR1 as SGHVT and CDR2 as SQSDAQ. The CDR3 DNA reads TGTGCCAGCAGCTTACAAGGGACAGGGCTAGGGGAGCAGTACTTC. Encoded protein: CASSLQGTGLGEQYF.

This chain uses TRBV6-6 with TRBJ2-5; 8 bases are shared with TRBD2. Trimming removed 0 bases from V and 4 bases from J; junction bases left unmatched: 4. Germline CDR1 MNHNY, CDR2 SVGAGI (reference sequence). The CDR3 loop spans 15 amino acids. This CDR3 is CASSYSRGAGETQYF. The DNA of the CDR3 is TGTGCCAGCAGTTACTCGCGGGGGGCGGGAGAGACCCAGTACTTC.

The V gene is TRBV7-1, the J gene TRBJ1-2, with a tentative D call TRBD1 (6 bases). TRBV7-1 is classed as an ORF, of uncertain function. V shed 5 bases and J shed 1 base, with 17 bases lying between them. The CDR3 is 16 residues long. CDR3 nucleotides: TGTGCCAGCAGCCGAATGACAGGACAAAATAACTATGGCTACACCTTC. This gives the protein CASSRMTGQNNYGYTF.